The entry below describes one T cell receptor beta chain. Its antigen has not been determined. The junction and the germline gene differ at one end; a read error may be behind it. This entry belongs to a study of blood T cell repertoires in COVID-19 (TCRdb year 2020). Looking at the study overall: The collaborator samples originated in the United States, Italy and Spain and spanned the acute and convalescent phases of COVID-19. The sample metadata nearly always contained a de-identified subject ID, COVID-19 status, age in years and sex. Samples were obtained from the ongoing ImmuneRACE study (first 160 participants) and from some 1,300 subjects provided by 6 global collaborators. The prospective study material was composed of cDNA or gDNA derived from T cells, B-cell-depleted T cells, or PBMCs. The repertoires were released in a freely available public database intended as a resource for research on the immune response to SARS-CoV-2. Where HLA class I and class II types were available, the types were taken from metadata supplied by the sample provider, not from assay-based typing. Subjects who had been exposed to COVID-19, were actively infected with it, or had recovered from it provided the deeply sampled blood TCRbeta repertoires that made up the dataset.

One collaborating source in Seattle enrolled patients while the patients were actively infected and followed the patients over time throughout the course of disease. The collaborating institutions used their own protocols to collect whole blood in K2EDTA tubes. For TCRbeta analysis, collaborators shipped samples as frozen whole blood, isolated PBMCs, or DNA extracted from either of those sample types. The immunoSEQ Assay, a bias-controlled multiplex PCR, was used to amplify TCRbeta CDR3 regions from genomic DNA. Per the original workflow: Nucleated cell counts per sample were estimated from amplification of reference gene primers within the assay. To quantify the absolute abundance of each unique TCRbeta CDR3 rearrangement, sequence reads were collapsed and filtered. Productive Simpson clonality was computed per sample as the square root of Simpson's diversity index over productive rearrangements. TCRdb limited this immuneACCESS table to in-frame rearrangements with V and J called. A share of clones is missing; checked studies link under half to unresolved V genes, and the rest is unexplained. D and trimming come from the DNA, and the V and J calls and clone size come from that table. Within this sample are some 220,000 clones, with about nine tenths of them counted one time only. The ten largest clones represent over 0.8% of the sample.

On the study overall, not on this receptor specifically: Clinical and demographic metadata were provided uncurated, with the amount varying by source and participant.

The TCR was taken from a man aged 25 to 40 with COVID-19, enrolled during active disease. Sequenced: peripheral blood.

The CDR3 has the sequence CASSNQGGTGIHF. The nucleotide sequence is TGTGCCAGCAGCAATCAGGGGGGCACCGGAATTCACTTC. The V and J genes are TRBV11-2 and TRBJ1-2, with TRBD1 identical over 7 junction bases. CDR1 and CDR2 (SGHAT, FQNNGV) derive from the germline V gene. The CDR3 has 13 amino acids, counting the end cysteine and phenylalanine. CDR3 DNA is the only sequence kept; it has 39 bases, read in frame from the first base.